This T cell receptor beta chain is from a study of metastatic and nonmetastatic thyroid tumors. Study-level information: Comparative analysis of repertoires was undertaken across blood and tumor or nodule tissue obtained from malignant and benign thyroid patients.

There were no patients who had received any treatment before thyroid surgery. Notes on the study in general: Compared with benign nodules, malignant thyroid tumors were reported to have significantly higher TCR beta diversity in both blood and tumor.

As originally analysed: Between-group CDR3 differences, defined by clinicopathological status, yielded a distant-metastasis classifier for papillary thyroid cancer. With MiXCR, TCRdb called clones anew from the PCR reads. The authors' filters were not applied to this entry. The table lists fewer than 40,000 clones, about 20% of them singletons. This clone was observed many times. The antigen is undetermined. V was pared by 4 bases and J by 2 bases, with 11 bases between. CDR3 length: 14 residues. CDR1 and CDR2 (germline): ENHRY, SYGVKD. The receptor's source is a female donor with papillary thyroid cancer or a benign thyroid nodule (not recorded which). Some clones in this sample may be carry-over from other donors' samples. Sequences were obtained from tumor tissue. This chain uses TRBV10-3 with TRBJ1-1; D not certain. In DNA form, the CDR3 reads TGTGCCATCAGTGGGGAGAGGGTCAACACTGAAGCTTTCTTT. This translates into CAISGERVNTEAFF.